The clone carrying this TCR beta chain has a count of ten or more. This entry belongs to a study of CDR3 diversity in severe acne. From the PCR reads, TCRdb called clonotypes with MiXCR, one entry per CDR3 protein. The sample records roughly 79,000 distinct CDR3 sequences, approximately 54% being singletons. This CDR3 spans 17 amino acids. The ends lost 3 bases at V and 3 bases at J; junction bases unmatched: 14. Germline V gene lookup returns CDR1 SGHRS and CDR2 YFSETQ. Sequences were obtained from blood. The gene calls are TRBV5-1 and TRBJ2-5, with 7 nucleotides matching TRBD2. This clonotype originated in a male donor with severe acne vulgaris. The DNA of the CDR3 is TGCGCCAGCAGCTGGGCACCCAGGAGCGGGACTAAAGAGACCCAGTACTTC. This sequence encodes CASSWAPRSGTKETQYF.